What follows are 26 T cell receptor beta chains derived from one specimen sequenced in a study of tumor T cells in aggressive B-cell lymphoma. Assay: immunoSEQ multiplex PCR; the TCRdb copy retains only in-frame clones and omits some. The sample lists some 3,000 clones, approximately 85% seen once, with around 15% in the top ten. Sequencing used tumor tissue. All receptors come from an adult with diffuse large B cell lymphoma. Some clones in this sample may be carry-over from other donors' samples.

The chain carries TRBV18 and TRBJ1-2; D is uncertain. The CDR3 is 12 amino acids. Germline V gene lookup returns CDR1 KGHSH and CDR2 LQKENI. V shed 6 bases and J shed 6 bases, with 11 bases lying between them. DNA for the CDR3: TGTGCCAGCTCCCGGTCCACGGATGGCTACACCTTC. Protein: CASSRSTDGYTF. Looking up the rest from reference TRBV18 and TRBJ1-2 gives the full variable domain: NAGVMQNPRHLVRRRGQEARLRCSPMKGHSHVYWYRQLPEEGLKFMVYLQKENIIDESGMPKERFSAEFPKEGPSILRIQQVVRGDSAAYFCASSRSTDGYTFGSGTRLTVV.

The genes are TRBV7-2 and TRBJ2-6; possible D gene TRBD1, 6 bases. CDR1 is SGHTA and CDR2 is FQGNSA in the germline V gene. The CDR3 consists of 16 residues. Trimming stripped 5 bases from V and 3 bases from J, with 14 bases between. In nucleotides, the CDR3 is TGTGCCAGCAGCGCGCGACAGGTCGGTGGGGCCAACGTCCTGACTTTC. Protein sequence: CASSARQVGGANVLTF. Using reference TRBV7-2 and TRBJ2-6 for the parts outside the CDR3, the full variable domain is GAGVSQSPSNKVTEKGKDVELRCDPISGHTALYWYRQSLGQGLEFLIYFQGNSAPDKSGLPSDRFSAERTGGSVSTLTIQRTQQEDSAVYLCASSARQVGGANVLTFGAGSRLTVL.

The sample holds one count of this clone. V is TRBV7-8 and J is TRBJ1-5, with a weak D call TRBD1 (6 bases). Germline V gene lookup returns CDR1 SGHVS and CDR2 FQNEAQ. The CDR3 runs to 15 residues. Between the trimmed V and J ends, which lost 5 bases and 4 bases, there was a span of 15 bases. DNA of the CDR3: TGTGCCAGCAGCGCCAACCGGGACAAGAATCAGCCCCAGCATTTT. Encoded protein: CASSANRDKNQPQHF.

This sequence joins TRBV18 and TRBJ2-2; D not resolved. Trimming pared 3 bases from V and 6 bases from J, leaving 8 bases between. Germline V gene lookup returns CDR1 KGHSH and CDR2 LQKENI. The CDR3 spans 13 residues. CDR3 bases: TGTGCCAGCTCACCCCTAGGAGCCGGGGAGCTGTTTTTT. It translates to CASSPLGAGELFF.

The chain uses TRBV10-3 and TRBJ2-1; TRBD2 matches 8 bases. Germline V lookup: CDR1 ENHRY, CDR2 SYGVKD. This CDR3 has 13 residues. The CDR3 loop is CASRGGEHNEQFF. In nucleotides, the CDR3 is TGTGCTTCCCGGGGGGGGGAGCACAATGAGCAGTTCTTC.

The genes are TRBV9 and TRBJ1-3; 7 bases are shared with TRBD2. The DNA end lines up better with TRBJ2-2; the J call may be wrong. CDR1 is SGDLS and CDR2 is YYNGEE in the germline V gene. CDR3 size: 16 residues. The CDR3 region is CASSVDVLADTGELFF. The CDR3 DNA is TGTGCCAGCAGCGTAGACGTCCTAGCGGACACCGGGGAGCTGTTTTTT.

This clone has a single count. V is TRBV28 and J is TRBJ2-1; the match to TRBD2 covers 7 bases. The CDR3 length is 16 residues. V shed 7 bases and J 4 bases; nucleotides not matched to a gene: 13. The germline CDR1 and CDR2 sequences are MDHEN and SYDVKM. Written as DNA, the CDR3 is TGTGCCAGCACCGTCCTCCGGGACTACCTTTACAATGAGCAGTTCTTC. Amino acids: CASTVLRDYLYNEQFF.

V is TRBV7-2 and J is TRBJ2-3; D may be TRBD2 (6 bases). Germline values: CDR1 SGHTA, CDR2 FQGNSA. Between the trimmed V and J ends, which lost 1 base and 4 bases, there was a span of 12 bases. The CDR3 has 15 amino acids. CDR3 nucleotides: TGTGCCAGCAGCTTAGTAGGTCCGGGGGCAGATACGCAGTATTTT. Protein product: CASSLVGPGADTQYF.

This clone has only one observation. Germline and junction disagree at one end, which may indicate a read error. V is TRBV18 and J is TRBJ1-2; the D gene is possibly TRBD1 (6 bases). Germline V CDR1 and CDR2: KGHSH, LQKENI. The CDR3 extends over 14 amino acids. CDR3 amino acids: CASSPLGGAGGYIF. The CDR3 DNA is TGTGCCAGCTCACCACTCGGGGGGGCAGGAGGCTACATCTTC.

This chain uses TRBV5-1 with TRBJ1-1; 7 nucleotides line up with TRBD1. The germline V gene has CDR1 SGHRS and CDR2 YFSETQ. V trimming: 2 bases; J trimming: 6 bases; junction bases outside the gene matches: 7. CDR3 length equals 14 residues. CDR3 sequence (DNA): TGCGCCAGCAGCTTACTAGAGGGGGCCGCTGAAGCTTTCTTT. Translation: CASSLLEGAAEAFF.

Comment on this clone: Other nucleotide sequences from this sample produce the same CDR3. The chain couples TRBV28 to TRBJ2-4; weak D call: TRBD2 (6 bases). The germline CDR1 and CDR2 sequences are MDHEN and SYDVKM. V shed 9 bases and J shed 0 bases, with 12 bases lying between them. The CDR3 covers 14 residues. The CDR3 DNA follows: TGTGCCAGTAGTCCCGGGGGAGCCAAAAACATTCAGTACTTC. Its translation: CASSPGGAKNIQYF. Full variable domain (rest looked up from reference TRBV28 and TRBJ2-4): DVKVTQSSRYLVKRTGEKVFLECVQDMDHENMFWYRQDPGLGLRLIYFSYDVKMKEKGDIPEGYSVSREKKERFSLILESASTNQTSMYLCASSPGGAKNIQYFGAGTRLSVL.

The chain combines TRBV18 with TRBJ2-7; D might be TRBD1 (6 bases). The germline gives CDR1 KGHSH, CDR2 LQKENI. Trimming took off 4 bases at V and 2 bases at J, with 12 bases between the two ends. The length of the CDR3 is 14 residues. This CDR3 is CASSLRGQTYEQYF. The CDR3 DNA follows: TGTGCCAGCTCACTACGAGGACAGACCTACGAGCAGTACTTC.

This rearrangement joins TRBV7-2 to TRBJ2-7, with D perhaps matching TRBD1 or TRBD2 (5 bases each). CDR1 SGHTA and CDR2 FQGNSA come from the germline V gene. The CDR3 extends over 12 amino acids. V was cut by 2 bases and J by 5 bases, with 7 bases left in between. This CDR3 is CASSLLGHEQYV. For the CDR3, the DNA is TGTGCCAGCAGCTTACTGGGACACGAGCAGTACGTC.

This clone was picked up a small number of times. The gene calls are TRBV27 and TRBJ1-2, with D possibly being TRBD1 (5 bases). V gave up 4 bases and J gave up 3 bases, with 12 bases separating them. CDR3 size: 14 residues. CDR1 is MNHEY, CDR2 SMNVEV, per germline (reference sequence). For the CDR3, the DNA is TGTGCCAGCAGTTCCTTCACAGGAGACTATGGCTACACCTTC. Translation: CASSSFTGDYGYTF.

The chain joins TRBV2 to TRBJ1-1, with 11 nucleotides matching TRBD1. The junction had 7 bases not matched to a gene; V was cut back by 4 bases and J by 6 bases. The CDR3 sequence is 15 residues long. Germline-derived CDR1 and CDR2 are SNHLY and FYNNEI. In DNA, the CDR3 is TGTGCCAGCAGTGGACCGGGACAGGGGGGTGCTGAAGCTTTCTTT. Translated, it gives CASSGPGQGGAEAFF.

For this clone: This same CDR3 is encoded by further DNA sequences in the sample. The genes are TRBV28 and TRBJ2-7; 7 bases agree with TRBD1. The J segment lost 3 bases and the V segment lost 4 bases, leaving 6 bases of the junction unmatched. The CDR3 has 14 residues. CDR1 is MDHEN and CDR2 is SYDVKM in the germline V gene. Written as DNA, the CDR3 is TGTGCCAGCAGTTACTTGACAGGGATCTACGAGCAGTACTTC. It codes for CASSYLTGIYEQYF.

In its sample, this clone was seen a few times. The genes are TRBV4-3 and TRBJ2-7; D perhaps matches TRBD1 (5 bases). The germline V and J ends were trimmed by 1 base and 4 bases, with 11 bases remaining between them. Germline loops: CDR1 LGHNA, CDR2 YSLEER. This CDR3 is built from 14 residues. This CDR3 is CASSQVPRAYEQYF. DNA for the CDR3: TGCGCCAGCAGCCAAGTACCCAGGGCTTACGAGCAGTACTTC.

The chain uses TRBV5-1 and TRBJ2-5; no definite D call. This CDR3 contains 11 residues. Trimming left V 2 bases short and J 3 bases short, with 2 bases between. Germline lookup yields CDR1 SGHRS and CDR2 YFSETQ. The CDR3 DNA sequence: TGCGCCAGCAGCTTCAAAGAGACCCAGTACTTC. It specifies CASSFKETQYF.

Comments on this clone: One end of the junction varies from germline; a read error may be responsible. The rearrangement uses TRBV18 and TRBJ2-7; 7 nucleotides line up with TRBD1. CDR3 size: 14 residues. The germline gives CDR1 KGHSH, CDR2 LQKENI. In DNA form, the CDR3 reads TGTGCCAGCTCACCCGACAGGGTCTCCAACGAGCAGTACTTC. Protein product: CASSPDRVSNEQYF.

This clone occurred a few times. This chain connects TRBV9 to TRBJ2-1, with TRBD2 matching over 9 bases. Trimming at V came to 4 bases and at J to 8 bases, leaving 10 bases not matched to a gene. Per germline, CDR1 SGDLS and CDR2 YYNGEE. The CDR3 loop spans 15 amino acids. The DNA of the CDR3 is TGTGCCAGCAGCCCCTTTGGCGGGAGGGTACATGAGCAGTTCTTC. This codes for CASSPFGGRVHEQFF.

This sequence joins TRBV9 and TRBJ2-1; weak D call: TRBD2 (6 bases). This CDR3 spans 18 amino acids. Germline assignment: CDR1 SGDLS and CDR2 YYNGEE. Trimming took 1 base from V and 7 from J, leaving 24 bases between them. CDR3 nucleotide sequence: TGTGCCAGCAGCGTATCAATAGGCGGAGGACTACGAGGGAATGAGCAGTTCTTC. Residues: CASSVSIGGGLRGNEQFF. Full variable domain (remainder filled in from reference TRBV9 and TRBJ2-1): DSGVTQTPKHLITATGQRVTLRCSPRSGDLSVYWYQQSLDQGLQFLIQYYNGEERAKGNILERFSAQQFPDLHSELNLSSLELGDSALYFCASSVSIGGGLRGNEQFFGPGTRLTVL.

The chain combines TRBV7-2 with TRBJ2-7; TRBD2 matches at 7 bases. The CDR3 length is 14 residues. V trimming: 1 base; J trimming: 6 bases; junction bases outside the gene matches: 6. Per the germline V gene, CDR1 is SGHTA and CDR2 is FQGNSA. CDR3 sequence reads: CASSLGYVAGEQYF. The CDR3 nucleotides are TGTGCCAGCAGCTTAGGTTACGTAGCGGGCGAGCAGTACTTC.

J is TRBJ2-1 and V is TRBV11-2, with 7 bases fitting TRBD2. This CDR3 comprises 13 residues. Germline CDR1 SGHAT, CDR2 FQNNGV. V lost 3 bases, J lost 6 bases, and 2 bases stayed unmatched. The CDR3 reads CASSLGGFNEQFF. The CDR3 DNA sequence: TGTGCCAGCAGCTTGGGAGGGTTCAATGAGCAGTTCTTC.

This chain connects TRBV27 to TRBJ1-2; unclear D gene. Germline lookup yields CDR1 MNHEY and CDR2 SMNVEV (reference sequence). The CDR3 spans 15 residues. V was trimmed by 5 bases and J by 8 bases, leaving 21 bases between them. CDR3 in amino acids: CASSPTSSPGEGYTF. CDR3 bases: TGTGCCAGCAGTCCAACTTCGAGCCCGGGAGAAGGCTACACCTTC.

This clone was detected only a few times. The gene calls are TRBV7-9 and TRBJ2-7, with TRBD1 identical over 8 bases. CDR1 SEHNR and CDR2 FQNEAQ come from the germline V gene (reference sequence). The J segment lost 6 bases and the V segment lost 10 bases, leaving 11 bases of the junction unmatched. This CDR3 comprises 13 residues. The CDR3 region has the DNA TGTGCCACCCAGGGACAGGAGATAAGCGAGCAGTACGTC. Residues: CATQGQEISEQYV.

As DNA, the CDR3 is TGTGCCAGCAGGCGGGACTCCCCTTCTTGGTACTTC. Amino acid sequence: CASRRDSPSWYF. The rearrangement uses TRBV2 and TRBJ2-7, with D maybe TRBD2 (6 bases). CDR3 size: 12 residues. V lost 6 bases and J lost 12, with 18 bases in between. CDR1 is SNHLY, CDR2 FYNNEI, per germline.